A selection of T cell receptor beta chains follows, all from one sample in a study of T-cell reconstitution after alpha-beta-depleted transplantation in children. TCRdb reprocessed the PCR reads via MiXCR and lists one record per CDR3 protein. This sample has about 980,000 distinct CDR3 sequences; about 29% occur once, and the top ten carry under 30%. The sequencing here drew on PBMCs, mostly from graft donor cells, taken 360 days after TCRalphabeta/CD19-depleted stem cell transplant. Source of these receptors: a boy under two years old who had a stem cell transplant for SCID, so the T cells may come from the graft donor. CDR3s include the opening cysteine and the closing phenylalanine or tryptophan. D genes are given only for firm matches. Rows give clone size only sometimes, using once, few, many, or a class for an expanded clone.

CDR3: CASSPRLTGGGELFF
DNA: TGTGCCAGCAGTCCTCGACTCACAGGGGGCGGGGAGCTGTTTTTT
D: TRBD1
J: TRBJ2-2
V: TRBV6-5
size: few

CDR3: CASSLGRLGPFYNEQFF
DNA: TGTGCCAGCAGCTTAGGCCGACTAGGACCCTTCTACAATGAGCAGTTCTTC
D: .
J: TRBJ2-1
V: TRBV7-3
size: .

CDR3: CASSFVTGWGNYEQYF
DNA: TGTGCCAGCAGCTTTGTTACAGGCTGGGGAAACTACGAGCAGTACTTC
D: .
J: TRBJ2-7
V: TRBV7-8
size: few

CDR3: CASSFTSQGGASNTEAFF
DNA: TGCGCCAGCAGCTTCACATCCCAGGGGGGAGCCTCGAACACTGAAGCTTTCTTT
D: TRBD1
J: TRBJ1-1
V: TRBV5-1
size: few

CDR3: CATSEKAPGSTSPLHF
DNA: TGTGCCACCAGTGAGAAAGCCCCCGGCAGTACTTCACCCCTCCACTTT
D: .
J: TRBJ1-6
V: TRBV24-1
size: few

CDR3: CASSPTGLSANEQFF
DNA: TGTGCCAGCAGCCCTACGGGGCTATCTGCCAATGAGCAGTTCTTC
D: .
J: TRBJ2-1
V: TRBV5-6
size: few

CDR3: CASKHSGDYNEQFF
DNA: TGTGCCAGCAAGCATAGCGGGGACTACAATGAGCAGTTCTTC
D: TRBD2
J: TRBJ2-1
V: TRBV12-3/TRBV12-4
size: .

CDR3: CASSLTGTLTDTQYF
DNA: TGTGCCAGCAGCTTAACGGGGACACTCACAGATACGCAGTATTTT
D: .
J: TRBJ2-3
V: TRBV7-6
size: .

CDR3: CSVQPEAFF
DNA: TGCAGCGTTCAGCCTGAAGCTTTCTTT
D: .
J: TRBJ1-1
V: TRBV29-1
size: few

CDR3: CSARDGGNYEQYF
DNA: TGCAGTGCTAGAGACGGGGGCAACTACGAGCAGTACTTC
D: .
J: TRBJ2-7
V: TRBV20-1
size: .

CDR3: CASRAMGNSYEQYF
DNA: TGTGCCAGCAGGGCTATGGGTAACTCCTACGAGCAGTACTTC
D: .
J: TRBJ2-7
V: TRBV6-1
size: .

CDR3: CASSPLQGTGELFF
DNA: TGTGCCAGCAGCCCCTTGCAGGGAACCGGGGAGCTGTTTTTT
D: .
J: TRBJ2-2
V: TRBV6-1
size: few

CDR3: CASSDDRDEQYF
DNA: TGTGCCAGCAGCGATGACAGGGACGAGCAGTACTTC
D: TRBD1
J: TRBJ2-7
V: TRBV5-4
size: .

CDR3: CASSWGRIWNTEAFF
DNA: TGTGCCAGCAGTTGGGGGAGAATTTGGAACACTGAAGCTTTCTTT
D: .
J: TRBJ1-1
V: TRBV12-3/TRBV12-4
size: .

CDR3: CSASWETDTQYF
DNA: TGCAGTGCTAGCTGGGAGACAGATACGCAGTATTTT
D: .
J: TRBJ2-3
V: TRBV20-1
size: .

CDR3: CASSFEGVTEAFF
DNA: TGCGCCAGCAGCTTTGAAGGGGTCACTGAAGCTTTCTTT
D: .
J: TRBJ1-1
V: TRBV5-1
size: few

CDR3: CASRVELLNTEAFF
DNA: TGCGCCAGCCGAGTCGAACTCTTGAACACTGAAGCTTTCTTT
D: .
J: TRBJ1-1
V: TRBV5-1
size: .

CDR3: CASSPVGPWPSHGYTF
DNA: TGTGCCAGCAGTCCCGTGGGGCCCTGGCCCTCACATGGCTACACCTTC
D: .
J: TRBJ1-2
V: TRBV12-3/TRBV12-4
size: .

CDR3: CASSYSGGQDTQYF
DNA: TGTGCCAGCAGTTATTCGGGGGGCCAGGATACGCAGTATTTT
D: .
J: TRBJ2-3
V: TRBV6-9
size: .

CDR3: CASSLSGTGTGRYEQYF
DNA: TGTGCCAGCAGTTTATCGGGGACCGGGACAGGGCGTTACGAGCAGTACTTC
D: TRBD1
J: TRBJ2-7
V: TRBV27
size: few

CDR3: CASSFGQPLYEQYF
DNA: TGTGCCAGCAGCTTCGGGCAGCCGCTCTACGAGCAGTACTTC
D: .
J: TRBJ2-7
V: TRBV7-2
size: .

CDR3: CSASRPRRQISNQPQHF
DNA: TGCAGTGCTAGTCGTCCCCGACGACAGATTAGCAATCAGCCCCAGCATTTT
D: .
J: TRBJ1-5
V: TRBV20-1
size: .

CDR3: CASSEVHPYEQYF
DNA: TGTGCCAGCAGTGAGGTACATCCCTACGAGCAGTACTTC
D: .
J: TRBJ2-7
V: TRBV2
size: .

CDR3: CASSFSGRTGRMNTEAFF
DNA: TGTGCCAGCAGTTTTAGTGGGCGGACAGGCCGCATGAACACTGAAGCTTTCTTT
D: TRBD1
J: TRBJ1-1
V: TRBV28
size: few

CDR3: CASSLTPTTGVPQHF
DNA: TGTGCCAGCAGCTTAACGCCCACCACAGGGGTGCCCCAGCATTTT
D: TRBD1
J: TRBJ1-5
V: TRBV7-2
size: .

CDR3: CASSQGRGGEQYF
DNA: TGCGCCAGCAGCCAAGGAAGGGGCGGTGAGCAGTACTTC
D: .
J: TRBJ2-7
V: TRBV4-1
size: few

CDR3: CASSSPAGGGAEAFF
DNA: TGTGCCAGCAGCTCCCCGGCGGGGGGAGGAGCTGAAGCTTTCTTT
D: .
J: TRBJ1-1
V: TRBV12-3/TRBV12-4
size: .

CDR3: CASSLRGTQGRKATNEKLFF
DNA: TGTGCCAGCAGCTTAAGGGGGACACAGGGCCGAAAGGCAACTAATGAAAAACTGTTTTTT
D: .
J: TRBJ1-4
V: TRBV11-2
size: .

CDR3: CSVEDLGKLFF
DNA: TGCAGCGTTGAAGATCTTGGAAAACTGTTTTTT
D: .
J: TRBJ1-4
V: TRBV29-1
size: .

CDR3: CATGPTGREQYF
DNA: TGTGCCACCGGACCTACAGGGAGAGAGCAGTACTTC
D: .
J: TRBJ2-7
V: TRBV6-5
size: few

CDR3: CASSLDPTSRQWF
DNA: TGCGCCAGCAGCTTGGATCCTACTAGTCGGCAGTGGTTC
D: .
J: TRBJ2-1
V: TRBV5-1
size: .

CDR3: CASTPPWGSSYNEQFF
DNA: TGTGCCAGCACCCCCCCGTGGGGTAGCTCCTACAATGAGCAGTTCTTC
D: .
J: TRBJ2-1
V: TRBV12-3/TRBV12-4
size: few

CDR3: CASSEQFEKLFF
DNA: TGTGCCAGCAGTGAGCAGTTTGAAAAACTGTTTTTT
D: .
J: TRBJ1-4
V: TRBV25-1
size: .

CDR3: CSAFSGDNEQFF
DNA: TGCAGTGCTTTCTCAGGGGACAATGAGCAGTTCTTC
D: .
J: TRBJ2-1
V: TRBV20-1
size: .

CDR3: CASSAFLALQEDTQYF
DNA: TGTGCCAGCAGCGCCTTCCTAGCATTACAGGAAGATACGCAGTATTTT
D: .
J: TRBJ2-3
V: TRBV11-2
size: .

CDR3: CASIPGTGFYNEQFF
DNA: TGTGCCAGCATTCCCGGGACAGGTTTCTACAATGAGCAGTTCTTC
D: TRBD1
J: TRBJ2-1
V: TRBV28
size: .

CDR3: CASTISRGMSSYNEQFF
DNA: TGTGCCAGCACAATAAGTCGGGGGATGAGCTCCTACAATGAGCAGTTCTTC
D: .
J: TRBJ2-1
V: TRBV5-6
size: .

CDR3: CASSLPRRRGLGEQFF
DNA: TGCGCCAGCAGCTTGCCCCGGAGGAGGGGCCTTGGGGAGCAGTTCTTC
D: .
J: TRBJ2-1
V: TRBV5-1
size: .

CDR3: CASSLGGQTSYEQYF
DNA: TGCGCCAGCAGCTTGGGCGGACAGACCTCCTACGAGCAGTACTTC
D: .
J: TRBJ2-7
V: TRBV5-1
size: .

CDR3: CASSLRPAGEGETQYF
DNA: TGTGCCAGCAGTTTAAGGCCAGCGGGGGAGGGAGAGACCCAGTACTTC
D: TRBD2
J: TRBJ2-5
V: TRBV12-3/TRBV12-4
size: .

CDR3: CASSQFRGGNTGELFF
DNA: TGTGCCAGCAGCCAGTTTCGGGGGGGCAACACCGGGGAGCTGTTTTTT
D: TRBD2
J: TRBJ2-2
V: TRBV3-1
size: few

CDR3: CATSDFGTRGTDTQYF
DNA: TGTGCCACCAGTGATTTTGGAACCCGGGGCACAGATACGCAGTATTTT
D: .
J: TRBJ2-3
V: TRBV24-1
size: once

CDR3: CATSDSGRTDTQYF
DNA: TGTGCCACCAGTGATTCGGGACGCACAGATACGCAGTATTTT
D: .
J: TRBJ2-3
V: TRBV24-1
size: .

CDR3: CASSSPTDTQYF
DNA: TGCGCCAGCAGCTCCCCCACAGATACGCAGTATTTT
D: .
J: TRBJ2-3
V: TRBV5-1
size: many

CDR3: CASSLEDATEAFF
DNA: TGCGCCAGCAGCTTGGAGGATGCCACTGAAGCTTTCTTT
D: .
J: TRBJ1-1
V: TRBV5-1
size: .

CDR3: CASSPNAVGELFF
DNA: TGTGCCAGCAGTCCCAATGCTGTCGGGGAGCTGTTTTTT
D: .
J: TRBJ2-2
V: TRBV6-2/TRBV6-3
size: .

CDR3: CSVDATGRGAYGYTF
DNA: TGCAGCGTCGACGCGACAGGGAGAGGGGCTTATGGCTACACCTTC
D: TRBD1
J: TRBJ1-2
V: TRBV29-1
size: few

CDR3: CASRSGTGRLFEQYF
DNA: TGTGCCAGCAGGTCCGGGACAGGCCGTCTATTCGAGCAGTACTTC
D: TRBD1
J: TRBJ2-7
V: TRBV28
size: many

CDR3: CSVDGPNSYEQYF
DNA: TGCAGCGTTGACGGCCCTAACTCCTACGAGCAGTACTTC
D: .
J: TRBJ2-7
V: TRBV29-1
size: .

CDR3: CASSLQDSSTDTQYF
DNA: TGTGCCAGCAGTCTCCAGGACTCGAGCACAGATACGCAGTATTTT
D: .
J: TRBJ2-3
V: TRBV6-1
size: few

CDR3: CASSKALGVYNEQFF
DNA: TGTGCCAGCAGCAAAGCGCTAGGGGTCTACAATGAGCAGTTCTTC
D: .
J: TRBJ2-1
V: TRBV21-1
size: .

CDR3: CASSRPGLLAKNIQYF
DNA: TGTGCCAGCAGCCGACCGGGTCTTCTAGCCAAAAACATTCAGTACTTC
D: .
J: TRBJ2-4
V: TRBV27
size: .

CDR3: CATRRGGGTDTQYF
DNA: TGTGCCACCAGACGAGGGGGGGGGACAGATACGCAGTATTTT
D: .
J: TRBJ2-3
V: TRBV15
size: few